This T cell receptor beta chain came from a study of high-grade serous ovarian cancer treatment subgroups. Tumor samples were taken before definitive surgery or chemotherapy. Method: immunoSEQ multiplex PCR; TCRdb's copy keeps in-frame clones and lacks some. Of thousands of clones listed, approximately 77% are singletons. CDR1 SNHLY and CDR2 FYNNEI come from the germline V gene. The CDR3 spans 15 residues. V was clipped by 8 bases and J by 4 bases; unmatched bases: 8. The receptor was derived from a human donor with high-grade serous ovarian cancer. The J gene is TRBJ2-2, the V gene TRBV2; 9 bases are a match to TRBD1. The sequencing sample was made of tumor tissue. The CDR3 sequence: CASGGQGYVTGELFF. CDR3 sequence (DNA): TGTGCCAGCGGGGGACAGGGATATGTCACCGGGGAGCTGTTTTTT.